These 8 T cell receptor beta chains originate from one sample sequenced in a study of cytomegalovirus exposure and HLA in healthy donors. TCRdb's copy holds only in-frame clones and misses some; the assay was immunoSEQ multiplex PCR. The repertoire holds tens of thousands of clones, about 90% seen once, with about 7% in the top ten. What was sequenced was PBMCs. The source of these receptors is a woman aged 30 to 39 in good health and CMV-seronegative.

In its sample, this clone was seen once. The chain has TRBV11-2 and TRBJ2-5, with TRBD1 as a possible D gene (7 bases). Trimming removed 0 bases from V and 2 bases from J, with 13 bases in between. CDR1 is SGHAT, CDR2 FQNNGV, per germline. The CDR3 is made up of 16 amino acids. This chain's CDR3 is CASSLDFQGGQETQYF. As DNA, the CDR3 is TGTGCCAGCAGCTTAGACTTTCAGGGGGGACAAGAGACCCAGTACTTC.

CDR3 sequence: CASKPSGAYEQYF. The CDR3 nucleotides read TGTGCCAGCAAGCCTAGCGGGGCCTACGAGCAGTACTTC. The V gene is TRBV11-2, the J gene TRBJ2-7, with 9 nucleotides matching TRBD2. Germline V gives CDR1 SGHAT, CDR2 FQNNGV. The CDR3 is 13 residues long. The J segment lost 2 bases and the V segment lost 7 bases, leaving 3 bases of the junction unmatched. Full variable domain (rest looked up from reference TRBV11-2 and TRBJ2-7): EAGVAQSPRYKIIEKRQSVAFWCNPISGHATLYWYQQILGQGPKLLIQFQNNGVVDDSQLPKDRFSAERLKGVDSTLKIQPAKLEDSAVYLCASKPSGAYEQYFGPGTRLTVT.

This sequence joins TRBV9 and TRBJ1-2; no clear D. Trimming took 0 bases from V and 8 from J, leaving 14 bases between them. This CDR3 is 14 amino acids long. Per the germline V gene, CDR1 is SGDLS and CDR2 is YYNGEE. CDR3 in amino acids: CASSVDLERSGYTF. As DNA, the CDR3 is TGTGCCAGCAGCGTAGATTTGGAGCGGTCCGGCTACACCTTC. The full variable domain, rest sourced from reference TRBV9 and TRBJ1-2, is DSGVTQTPKHLITATGQRVTLRCSPRSGDLSVYWYQQSLDQGLQFLIQYYNGEERAKGNILERFSAQQFPDLHSELNLSSLELGDSALYFCASSVDLERSGYTFGSGTRLTVV.

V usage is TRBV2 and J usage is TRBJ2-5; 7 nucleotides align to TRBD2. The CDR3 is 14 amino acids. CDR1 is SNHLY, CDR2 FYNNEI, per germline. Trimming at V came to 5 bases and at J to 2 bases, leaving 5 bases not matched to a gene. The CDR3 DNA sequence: TGTGCCAGCAGTCAGAGACTAGCTCAAGAGACCCAGTACTTC. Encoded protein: CASSQRLAQETQYF.

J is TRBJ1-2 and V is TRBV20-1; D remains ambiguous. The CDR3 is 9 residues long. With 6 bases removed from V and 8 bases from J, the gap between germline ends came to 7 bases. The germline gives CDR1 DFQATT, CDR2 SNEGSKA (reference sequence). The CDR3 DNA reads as TGCAGTGCACTGGAGGGCTACACCTTC. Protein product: CSALEGYTF.

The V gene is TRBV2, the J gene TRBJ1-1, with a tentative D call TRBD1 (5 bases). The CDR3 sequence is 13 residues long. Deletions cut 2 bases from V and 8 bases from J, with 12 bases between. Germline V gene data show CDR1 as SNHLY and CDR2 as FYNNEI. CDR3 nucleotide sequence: TGTGCCAGCAGTGAAAAACGACAGACCGAAGCTTTCTTT. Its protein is CASSEKRQTEAFF.

The CDR3 coding sequence is TGTGCCACCAGCAGACCCGGACAGGGCCTTAATGAAAAACTGTTTTTT. Protein sequence: CATSRPGQGLNEKLFF. V gene TRBV15 combines with J gene TRBJ1-4; 8 bases agree with TRBD1. Germline lookup yields CDR1 LNHNV and CDR2 YYDKDF (reference sequence). The CDR3 has 16 residues. Losses at the gene ends were 2 bases for V and 4 bases for J; bases not matched to a gene: 6.

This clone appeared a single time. In DNA form, the CDR3 reads TGTGCCAGCAGTTCCCCGGACTCCCGGATACAAGAGACCCAGTACTTC. Translation: CASSSPDSRIQETQYF. The J gene is TRBJ2-5, the V gene TRBV28, with a weak D call TRBD2 (5 bases). Germline V CDR1 and CDR2: MDHEN, SYDVKM. This CDR3 is built from 16 residues. V was shortened by 4 bases and J by 2 bases, with 17 bases between the two germline ends.